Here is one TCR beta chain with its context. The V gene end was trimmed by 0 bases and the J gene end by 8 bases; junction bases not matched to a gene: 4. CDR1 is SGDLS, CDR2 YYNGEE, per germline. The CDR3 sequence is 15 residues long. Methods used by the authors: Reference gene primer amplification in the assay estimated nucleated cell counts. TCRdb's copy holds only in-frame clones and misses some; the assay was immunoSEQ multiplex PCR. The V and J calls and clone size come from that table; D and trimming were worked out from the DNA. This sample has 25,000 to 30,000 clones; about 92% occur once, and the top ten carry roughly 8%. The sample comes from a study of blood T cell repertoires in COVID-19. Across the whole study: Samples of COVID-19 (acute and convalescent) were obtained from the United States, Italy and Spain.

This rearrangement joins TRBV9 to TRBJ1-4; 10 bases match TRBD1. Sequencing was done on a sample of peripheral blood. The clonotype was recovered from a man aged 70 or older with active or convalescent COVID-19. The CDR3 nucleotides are TGTGCCAGCAGCGTAGAGGGACAGGGGTGGGAAAAACTGTTTTTT. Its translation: CASSVEGQGWEKLFF.